This T cell receptor beta chain is from a study of PD-1 blockade in classical Hodgkin lymphoma. V lost 5 bases to trimming and J lost 6 bases, with 8 bases between them. The germline CDR1 and CDR2 sequences are SGHTA and FQGTGA. The CDR3 covers 13 residues. This clone is a singleton in its sample. Its antigen is unknown. Study-level points and caveats: Baseline diversity was lower in partial responders and progressors than complete responders.

Every patient experienced relapse after autologous stem cell transplantation, and brentuximab vedotin exposure varied. Method: immunoSEQ multiplex PCR; TCRdb's copy keeps in-frame clones and lacks some. The data hold about 58,000 clones, with 85% to 95% observed a single time. The chain joins TRBV7-3 to TRBJ1-6, with D possibly matching TRBD1 (5 bases). Sequencing was performed on peripheral blood mononuclear cells (PBMCs), taken before the second cycle of nivolumab. The sequence came from a human donor with classical Hodgkin lymphoma. CDR3 loop: CASSGTVNSPLHF. The CDR3 DNA reads as TGTGCCAGCAGCGGGACGGTTAATTCACCCCTCCACTTT.